These 24 T cell receptor beta chains share one sample of origin, sequenced in a study of cytomegalovirus exposure and HLA in healthy donors. Assay: immunoSEQ multiplex PCR; the TCRdb copy retains only in-frame clones and omits some. The data hold 97,000 or so clones, with 87% observed a single time. Sequencing input: PBMCs. These receptors came from a man aged 18 to 29 in good health and CMV-seropositive.

This chain uses TRBV6-5 with TRBJ1-5, with 8 bases aligning to TRBD1. Germline loops: CDR1 MNHEY, CDR2 SVGAGI. V trimming: 2 bases; J trimming: 4 bases; junction bases outside the gene matches: 4. The CDR3 runs to 15 residues. The CDR3 nucleotides are TGTGCCAGCAGTTACGGGGGACAGGAGAATCAGCCCCAGCATTTT. Translating it yields CASSYGGQENQPQHF.

The chain combines TRBV7-9 with TRBJ2-3; the match to TRBD1 covers 7 bases. The V and J ends lost 2 bases and 4 bases, in that order; junction bases with no gene match: 6. Germline CDR1 and CDR2: SEHNR and FQNEAQ (reference sequence). This CDR3 comprises 15 residues. For the CDR3, the DNA is TGTGCCAGCAGCTTATTTTCGACAGGGCCAGATACGCAGTATTTT. It codes for CASSLFSTGPDTQYF.

This sequence joins TRBV7-2 and TRBJ2-3; D is undetermined. Germline-derived CDR1 and CDR2 are SGHTA and FQGNSA. The V gene lost 2 bases and the J gene lost 2 bases, with 8 bases spanning the gap. The CDR3 has 14 amino acids. The CDR3 loop is CASSLNGITDTQYF. The CDR3 DNA follows: TGTGCCAGCAGCTTAAATGGCATCACAGATACGCAGTATTTT.

The V call is TRBV5-1, the J call TRBJ2-2, with D unclear. Trimming left V 0 bases short and J 1 base short, with 4 bases between. CDR1 and CDR2 (germline): SGHRS, YFSETQ. The CDR3 sequence is 14 residues long. The CDR3 nucleotides read TGCGCCAGCAGCTTGGTTCAGAACACCGGGGAGCTGTTTTTT. Protein product: CASSLVQNTGELFF.

The chain uses TRBV9 and TRBJ2-7; 8 bases line up with TRBD1. CDR1 and CDR2 (germline): SGDLS, YYNGEE. This CDR3 has 15 amino acids. With 4 bases clipped from V and 1 base from J, the junction kept 7 bases outside the gene matches. The CDR3 coding sequence is TGTGCCAGCAGCCCAGGGACAGGACTATCCTACGAGCAGTACTTC. Translation gives CASSPGTGLSYEQYF.

This clone was detected only once. The chain uses TRBV5-5 and TRBJ1-1; D gene uncertain. The CDR3 is 16 residues long. CDR1 is SGHKS, CDR2 YYEKEE, per germline (reference sequence). V lost 4 bases and J lost 0, with 16 bases in between. DNA of the CDR3: TGTGCCAGCAGCAGTTCACCCGGGATACTGAACACTGAAGCTTTCTTT. Its translation is CASSSSPGILNTEAFF.

The V call is TRBV9, the J call TRBJ2-2, with 9 bases aligning to TRBD1. With 1 base clipped from V and 5 bases from J, the junction kept 12 bases outside the gene matches. The CDR3 runs 18 residues. Germline CDR1 reads SGDLS; CDR2 reads YYNGEE. DNA of the CDR3: TGTGCCAGCAGCGTAAAGGTGTTGGGACAGGGTATAACCGGGGAGCTGTTTTTT. It translates to CASSVKVLGQGITGELFF.

The chain joins TRBV5-6 to TRBJ2-7; 10 positions match TRBD2. The V gene end was trimmed by 0 bases and the J gene end by 5 bases; junction bases not matched to a gene: 5. Germline V CDR1 and CDR2: SGHDT, YYEEEE. There are 15 residues in the CDR3. As DNA, the CDR3 is TGTGCCAGCAGCTTGGTTCTAGCGGGAGCCCACGAGCAGTACTTC. Translation gives CASSLVLAGAHEQYF.

The chain recombines TRBV2 with TRBJ2-2; D is perhaps TRBD1 (6 bases). The CDR3 is 14 residues long. Trimming removed 6 bases at V and 6 bases at J, with 14 bases between. Looked up from germline, CDR1 is SNHLY and CDR2 is FYNNEI. CDR3 sequence reads: CASRATTGSGELFF. The CDR3 nucleotides read TGTGCCAGCAGGGCTACGACAGGCTCCGGGGAGCTGTTTTTT.

The V and J genes are TRBV6-1 and TRBJ2-7; 11 positions match TRBD2. This CDR3 is 17 amino acids long. Germline trimming cut 3 bases from V and 3 bases from J; bases unmatched to any gene: 10. Germline V lookup: CDR1 MNHNS, CDR2 SASEGT. The CDR3 nucleotides read TGTGCCAGCAGTGACCATACCCCGGGACTAGCGGTCTACGAGCAGTACTTC. Translation: CASSDHTPGLAVYEQYF.

V usage is TRBV4-2 and J usage is TRBJ1-2, with D possibly matching TRBD1 (6 bases). Looked up from germline, CDR1 is LGHNA and CDR2 is YNFKEQ. V lost 0 bases to trimming and J lost 6 bases, with 17 bases between them. The CDR3 spans 16 residues. For the CDR3, the DNA is TGTGCCAGCAGCCAAGATCTAGCGGGCAGGGGAGATGGCTACACCTTC. It yields the protein CASSQDLAGRGDGYTF.

The gene calls are TRBV4-2 and TRBJ2-2; D gene ambiguous. CDR1 LGHNA and CDR2 YNFKEQ come from the germline V gene. Trimming took off 0 bases at V and 1 base at J, with 9 bases between the two ends. The CDR3 sequence is 16 residues long. CDR3 amino acids: CASSQEYILNTGELFF. CDR3 bases: TGTGCCAGCAGCCAAGAGTACATTTTGAACACCGGGGAGCTGTTTTTT.

This chain uses TRBV5-6 with TRBJ2-5; TRBD2 matches 9 bases. V dropped 4 bases and J dropped 5; count of bases not matched to a gene: 15. The CDR3 runs 17 residues. Germline CDR1 is SGHDT and CDR2 is YYEEEE. The CDR3 nucleotides are TGTGCCAGCAGCCAATTTGCGCGGGGGGGCCTTGCGGAGACCCAGTACTTC. This gives the protein CASSQFARGGLAETQYF.

The chain carries TRBV28 and TRBJ2-1; TRBD1 matches 9 bases. CDR1 and CDR2 from the germline V gene are MDHEN and SYDVKM. The CDR3 has 14 residues. After removal of 6 bases from V and 4 bases from J, the junction contained 4 bases not matched to a gene. CDR3 DNA: TGTGCCAGCAGGGGGGACAGGGAATACAATGAGCAGTTCTTC. Protein product: CASRGDREYNEQFF.

This clone was counted between two and nine times. The chain is built from TRBV9 and TRBJ2-1; 7 nucleotides line up with TRBD2. The CDR3 loop spans 15 amino acids. Unmatched junction bases numbered 5, after V lost 0 bases and J lost 5 bases. The germline V gene has CDR1 SGDLS and CDR2 YYNGEE. The CDR3 DNA follows: TGTGCCAGCAGCGTAGGCGGGAGCGAACACAATGAGCAGTTCTTC. Amino acids: CASSVGGSEHNEQFF.

The chain employs TRBV18 and TRBJ2-7, with TRBD2 as a possible D gene (6 bases). The CDR3 extends over 14 amino acids. Germline V gene sequence: CDR1 KGHSH, CDR2 LQKENI. V gave up 0 bases and J gave up 5 bases, with 11 bases separating them. CDR3 region: CASSPPGRGDEQYF. In DNA, the CDR3 is TGTGCCAGCTCACCACCGGGACGCGGGGACGAGCAGTACTTC.

This chain joins TRBV7-2 and TRBJ2-1; 7 nucleotides line up with TRBD2. This CDR3 is 17 amino acids long. Germline V gene data show CDR1 as SGHTA and CDR2 as FQGNSA. With 5 bases clipped from V and 6 bases from J, the junction kept 16 bases outside the gene matches. The CDR3 here is CASSPLGEGSSSNEQFF. For the CDR3, the DNA is TGTGCCAGCAGCCCCCTAGGGGAGGGCAGTTCGAGCAATGAGCAGTTCTTC.

The chain uses TRBV6-1 and TRBJ2-1, with TRBD1 matching over 7 bases. V dropped 8 bases and J dropped 12; count of bases not matched to a gene: 7. CDR3 length equals 11 residues. Germline CDR1 MNHNS, CDR2 SASEGT. The CDR3 is CASSDRVSQFF. Written as DNA, the CDR3 is TGTGCCAGCTCAGACAGGGTCTCGCAGTTCTTC.

In this sample, this clone turned up once. V is TRBV6-1 and J is TRBJ2-5; the D gene is possibly TRBD2 (6 bases). Trimming pared 1 base from V and 11 bases from J, leaving 20 bases between. CDR1 MNHNS and CDR2 SASEGT come from the germline V gene. The CDR3 totals 15 residues. Here the CDR3 reads CASSEGLAPSNEQYF. The CDR3 coding sequence is TGTGCCAGCAGTGAAGGGCTAGCGCCAAGCAATGAGCAGTACTTC.

J is TRBJ2-1 and V is TRBV28, with 9 positions matching TRBD1. The length of the CDR3 is 14 residues. Trimming at V came to 6 bases and at J to 6 bases, leaving 6 bases not matched to a gene. Germline V gene data show CDR1 as MDHEN and CDR2 as SYDVKM. CDR3: CASRTGGPSNEQFF. CDR3 nucleotide sequence: TGTGCCAGCAGGACAGGGGGGCCCAGCAATGAGCAGTTCTTC.

J is TRBJ2-3 and V is TRBV27; 12 bases align to TRBD2. The V gene end was trimmed by 2 bases and the J gene end by 8 bases; junction bases not matched to a gene: 8. Germline V gene lookup returns CDR1 MNHEY and CDR2 SMNVEV (reference sequence). The length of the CDR3 is 16 residues. The CDR3 region is CASSLPLAGGRGTQYF. The DNA for the CDR3 is TGTGCCAGCAGTTTACCTCTAGCGGGGGGGCGGGGTACGCAGTATTTT.

The rearrangement uses TRBV7-2 and TRBJ2-3; 10 bases match TRBD1. This CDR3 is 15 amino acids long. Germline V gene sequence: CDR1 SGHTA, CDR2 FQGNSA. The ends lost 3 bases at V and 5 bases at J; junction bases unmatched: 5. In DNA form, the CDR3 reads TGTGCCAGCAGCTTGCAGACAGGGGGCCGAGATACGCAGTATTTT. This codes for CASSLQTGGRDTQYF.

The chain employs TRBV5-6 and TRBJ2-7, with TRBD2 identical over 9 bases. V dropped 1 base and J dropped 5; count of bases not matched to a gene: 13. There are 17 residues in the CDR3. Germline V gene sequence: CDR1 SGHDT, CDR2 YYEEEE. The DNA for the CDR3 is TGTGCCAGCAGCTTGTCTGGCGGGAGGGCCGAGGTGGACGAGCAGTACTTC. This encodes CASSLSGGRAEVDEQYF.

The chain links TRBV25-1 to TRBJ2-7, with D maybe TRBD1 (6 bases). The germline V and J ends were trimmed by 4 bases and 3 bases, with 13 bases remaining between them. Germline V lookup: CDR1 MGHDK, CDR2 SYGVNS. The CDR3 is made up of 14 amino acids. CDR3 sequence reads: CASSGTARDYEQYF. Written as DNA, the CDR3 is TGTGCCAGCAGTGGGACAGCGAGGGACTACGAGCAGTACTTC.